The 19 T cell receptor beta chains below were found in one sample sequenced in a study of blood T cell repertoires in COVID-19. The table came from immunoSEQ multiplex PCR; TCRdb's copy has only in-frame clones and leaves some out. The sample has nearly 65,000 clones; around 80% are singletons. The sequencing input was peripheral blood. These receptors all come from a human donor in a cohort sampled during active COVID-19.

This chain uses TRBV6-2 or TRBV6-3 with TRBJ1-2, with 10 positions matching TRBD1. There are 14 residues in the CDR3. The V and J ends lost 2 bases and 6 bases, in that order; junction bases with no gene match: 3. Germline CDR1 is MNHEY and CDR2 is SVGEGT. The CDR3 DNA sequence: TGTGCCAGCAGTTACCTGGGACAGGGGAATGGCTACACCTTC. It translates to CASSYLGQGNGYTF.

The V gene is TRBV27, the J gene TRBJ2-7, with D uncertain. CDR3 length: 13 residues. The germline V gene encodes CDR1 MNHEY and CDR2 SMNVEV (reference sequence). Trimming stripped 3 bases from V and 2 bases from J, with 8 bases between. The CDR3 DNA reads TGTGCCAGCAGTTTTGCGGTCACCTACGAGCAGTACTTC. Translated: CASSFAVTYEQYF.

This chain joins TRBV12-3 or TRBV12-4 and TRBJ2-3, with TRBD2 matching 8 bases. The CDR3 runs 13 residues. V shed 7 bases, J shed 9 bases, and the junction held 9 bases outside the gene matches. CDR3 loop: CASTILGLATQYF. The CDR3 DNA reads TGTGCCAGCACGATACTCGGACTAGCAACGCAGTATTTT.

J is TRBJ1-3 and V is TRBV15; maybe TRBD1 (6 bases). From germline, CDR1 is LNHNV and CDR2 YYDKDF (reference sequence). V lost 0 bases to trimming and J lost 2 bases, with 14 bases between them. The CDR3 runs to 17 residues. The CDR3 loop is CATSRDRGRGAGNTIYF. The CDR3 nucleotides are TGTGCCACCAGCAGAGATCGGGGGCGGGGGGCTGGAAACACCATATATTTT.

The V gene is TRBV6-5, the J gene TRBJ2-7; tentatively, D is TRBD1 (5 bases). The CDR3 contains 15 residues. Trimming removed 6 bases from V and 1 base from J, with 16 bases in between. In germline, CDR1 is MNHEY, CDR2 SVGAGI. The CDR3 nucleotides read TGTGCCAGCAGCCCAGGGTTCGCCAGGTCCTACGAGCAGTACTTC. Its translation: CASSPGFARSYEQYF.

The chain's CDR3 is CASSLGTSGGANEQFF. CDR3 DNA sequence: TGCGCCAGCAGCCTGGGGACTAGCGGGGGGGCGAATGAGCAGTTCTTC. The gene calls are TRBV4-3 and TRBJ2-1, with 16 bases aligning to TRBD2. CDR1 and CDR2 from the germline V gene are LGHNA and YSLEER. This CDR3 is 16 amino acids long. J gave up 7 bases and V 4 bases, and 4 bases lay outside the gene matches.

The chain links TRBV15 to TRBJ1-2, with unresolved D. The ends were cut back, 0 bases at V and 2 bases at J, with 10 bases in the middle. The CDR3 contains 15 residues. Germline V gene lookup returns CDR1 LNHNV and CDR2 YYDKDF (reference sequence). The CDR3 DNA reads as TGTGCCACCAGCAGAGATTGGCAGGCCAACTATGGCTACACCTTC. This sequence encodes CATSRDWQANYGYTF.

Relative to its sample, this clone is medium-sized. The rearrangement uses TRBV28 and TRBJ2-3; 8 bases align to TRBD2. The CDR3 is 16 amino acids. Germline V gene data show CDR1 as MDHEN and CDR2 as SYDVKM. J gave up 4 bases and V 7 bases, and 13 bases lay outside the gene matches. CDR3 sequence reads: CASKDQPSGFSDTQYF. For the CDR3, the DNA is TGTGCCAGCAAAGATCAGCCTAGCGGGTTCTCAGATACGCAGTATTTT.

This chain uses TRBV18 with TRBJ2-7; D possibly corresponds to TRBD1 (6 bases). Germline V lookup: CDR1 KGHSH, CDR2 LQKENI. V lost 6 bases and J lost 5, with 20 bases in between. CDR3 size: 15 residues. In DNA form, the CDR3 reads TGTGCCAGCTCCCCAACCCAGGGGATTGGCCACGAGCAGTACTTC. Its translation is CASSPTQGIGHEQYF.

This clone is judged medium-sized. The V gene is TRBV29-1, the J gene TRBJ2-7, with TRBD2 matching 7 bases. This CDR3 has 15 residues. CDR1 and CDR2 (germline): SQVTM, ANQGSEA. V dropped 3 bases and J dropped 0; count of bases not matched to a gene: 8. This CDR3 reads CSVDLGLDGSYEQYF. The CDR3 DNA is TGCAGCGTTGACTTAGGACTAGATGGCTCCTACGAGCAGTACTTC.

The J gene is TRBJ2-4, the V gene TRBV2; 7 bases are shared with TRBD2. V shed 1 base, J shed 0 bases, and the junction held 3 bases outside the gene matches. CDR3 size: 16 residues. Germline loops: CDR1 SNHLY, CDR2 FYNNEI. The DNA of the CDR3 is TGTGCCAGCAGTGAAGAACGGGGGGAAGCCAAAAACATTCAGTACTTC. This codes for CASSEERGEAKNIQYF.

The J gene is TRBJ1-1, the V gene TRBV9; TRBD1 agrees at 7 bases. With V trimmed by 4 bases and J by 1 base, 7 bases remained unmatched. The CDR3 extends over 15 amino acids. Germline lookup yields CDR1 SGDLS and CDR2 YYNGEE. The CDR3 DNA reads TGTGCCAGCAGCCCCTGGACAGGCGGGAACACTGAAGCTTTCTTT. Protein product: CASSPWTGGNTEAFF.

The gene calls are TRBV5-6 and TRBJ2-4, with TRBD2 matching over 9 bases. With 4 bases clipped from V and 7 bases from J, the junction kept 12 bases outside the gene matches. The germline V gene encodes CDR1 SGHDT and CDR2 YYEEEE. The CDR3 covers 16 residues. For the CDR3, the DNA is TGTGCCAGCAGCAGATTTAGCGGGAGCCGGGGGAACATTCAGTACTTC. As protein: CASSRFSGSRGNIQYF.

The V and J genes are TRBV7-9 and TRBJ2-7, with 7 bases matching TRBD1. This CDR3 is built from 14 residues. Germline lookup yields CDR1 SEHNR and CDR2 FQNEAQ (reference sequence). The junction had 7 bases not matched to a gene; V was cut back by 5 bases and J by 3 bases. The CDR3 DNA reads TGTGCCAGCAGCCCCCCGGGACAGTTCTACGAGCAGTACTTC. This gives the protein CASSPPGQFYEQYF.

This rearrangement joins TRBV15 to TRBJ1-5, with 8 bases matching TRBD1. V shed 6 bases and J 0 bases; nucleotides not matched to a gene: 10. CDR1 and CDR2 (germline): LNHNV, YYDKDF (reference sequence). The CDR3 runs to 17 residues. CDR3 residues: CATRTGTGANSNQPQHF. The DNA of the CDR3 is TGTGCCACCAGAACAGGGACAGGAGCTAATAGCAATCAGCCCCAGCATTTT.

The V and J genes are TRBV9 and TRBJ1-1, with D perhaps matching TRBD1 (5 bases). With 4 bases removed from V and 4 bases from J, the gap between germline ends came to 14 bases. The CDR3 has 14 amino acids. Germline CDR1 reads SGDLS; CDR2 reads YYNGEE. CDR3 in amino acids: CASSTDLRGTEAFF. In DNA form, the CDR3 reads TGTGCCAGCAGCACGGACCTAAGGGGCACTGAAGCTTTCTTT.

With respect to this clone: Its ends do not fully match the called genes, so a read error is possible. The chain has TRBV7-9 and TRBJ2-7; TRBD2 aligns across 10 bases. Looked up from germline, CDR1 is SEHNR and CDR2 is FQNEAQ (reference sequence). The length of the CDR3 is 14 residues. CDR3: CASSLITSGDLGGF. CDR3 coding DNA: TGTGCCAGCAGCTTGATCACTAGCGGGGACCTCGGGGGGTTC.

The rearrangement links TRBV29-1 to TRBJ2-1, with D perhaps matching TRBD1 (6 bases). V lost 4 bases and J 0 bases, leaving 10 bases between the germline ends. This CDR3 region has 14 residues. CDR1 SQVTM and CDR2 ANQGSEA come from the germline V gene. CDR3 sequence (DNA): TGCAGCGTTGTTGGACAGATCTCCTACAATGAGCAGTTCTTC. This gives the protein CSVVGQISYNEQFF.

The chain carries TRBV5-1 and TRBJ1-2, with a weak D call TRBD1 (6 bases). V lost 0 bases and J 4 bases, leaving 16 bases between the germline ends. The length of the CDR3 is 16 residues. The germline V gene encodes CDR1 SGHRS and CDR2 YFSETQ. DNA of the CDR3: TGCGCCAGCAGCTTGGACAGGGCTCACTTGATCTATGGCTACACCTTC. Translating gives CASSLDRAHLIYGYTF.